The rows below give T cell receptor beta chains drawn from one sample of a study of radiotherapy plus CTLA-4 blockade in lung cancer. Data came from immunoSEQ multiplex PCR; TCRdb stores just in-frame clones and leaves some out. The repertoire holds tens of thousands of clones, with around 77% as singletons. The sample consisted of peripheral blood, taken from a patient treated with radiotherapy plus ipilimumab. The receptor set was obtained from a human donor with non-small cell lung cancer who had a complete response to radiotherapy plus ipilimumab. Each CDR3 is given with its conserved first and last residue. Fields, in order: J gene, D gene, V gene, clone size, CDR3 protein, CDR3 DNA. The D gene is left open where the match is weak. Clone size is not always given. Where it is, it says once, few, many or a class for expanded clones.

TRBJ2-7	.	TRBV4-3	.	CASSQGAGPFYEQYF	TGCGCCAGCAGCCAGGGGGCCGGCCCGTTCTACGAGCAGTACTTC
TRBJ2-7	TRBD2	TRBV5-1	.	CASSLGGGTPYEQYF	TGCGCCAGCAGCTTGGGGGGAGGGACCCCCTACGAGCAGTACTTC
TRBJ2-6	TRBD1	TRBV7-9	.	CASSRQGAGANVLTF	TGTGCCAGCAGCCGACAGGGGGCCGGGGCCAACGTCCTGACTTTC
TRBJ2-3	.	TRBV27	.	CASRSPPSGLKDTQYF	TGTGCCAGCAGAAGCCCGCCTTCGGGACTGAAAGATACGCAGTATTTT
TRBJ2-5	TRBD1	TRBV5-4	few	CASSLEAGGQETQYF	TGTGCCAGCAGTCTGGAGGCAGGGGGCCAAGAGACCCAGTACTTC
TRBJ2-7	.	TRBV6-5	.	CASSPAGGTYEQYF	TGTGCCAGCAGTCCCGCAGGGGGGACCTACGAGCAGTACTTC
TRBJ1-1	TRBD1	TRBV5-6	.	CASRRDRNTEAFF	TGTGCCAGCAGGCGGGACAGGAACACTGAAGCTTTCTTT
TRBJ2-1	.	TRBV15	.	CATSRDFYEQFF	TGTGCCACCAGCAGAGATTTCTATGAGCAGTTCTTC
TRBJ2-1	TRBD2	TRBV6-1	.	CASSSSGSAYNEQFF	TGTGCCAGCAGTTCTAGCGGGAGCGCCTACAATGAGCAGTTCTTC
TRBJ2-7	TRBD1	TRBV6-1	.	CASSDGTGAYEQYF	TGTGCCAGCAGTGACGGGACAGGAGCCTACGAGCAGTACTTC
TRBJ1-2	.	TRBV29-1	once	CSVGPGNYGYTF	TGCAGCGTTGGGCCAGGAAACTATGGCTACACCTTC
TRBJ2-7	.	TRBV4-2	.	CASSSRTESEEQYF	TGTGCCAGCAGCTCGCGGACAGAAAGCGAGGAGCAGTACTTC
TRBJ2-7	.	TRBV7-8	.	CASSLVSYEQYF	TGTGCCAGCAGCTTAGTGTCTTACGAGCAGTACTTC
TRBJ2-2	TRBD2	TRBV19	many	CASTRLAGVGFTGELFF	TGTGCCAGTACTCGACTAGCGGGAGTTGGTTTCACCGGGGAGCTGTTTTTT
TRBJ2-1	TRBD1	TRBV5-1	.	CASSTAGQGATYNEQFF	TGCGCCAGCAGCACGGCGGGACAGGGGGCGACCTACAATGAGCAGTTCTTC
TRBJ1-6	TRBD1	TRBV7-9	.	CASSPRDRLGSPLHF	TGTGCCAGCAGCCCCCGGGACAGGTTGGGATCACCCCTCCACTTT
TRBJ1-1	.	TRBV29-1	.	CSVAGHPNTEAFF	TGCAGCGTTGCGGGACACCCGAACACTGAAGCTTTCTTT
TRBJ2-3	.	TRBV11-2	.	CASSLGRPRTDTQYF	TGTGCCAGCAGCTTAGGGAGGCCGCGCACAGATACGCAGTATTTT
TRBJ2-2	TRBD2	TRBV5-1	few	CASSLLLAAAGELFF	TGCGCCAGCAGCTTGCTTCTAGCGGCGGCCGGGGAGCTGTTTTTT
TRBJ1-5	.	TRBV6-6	.	CASSAATGYQPQHF	TGTGCCAGCAGCGCGGCCACAGGGTACCAGCCCCAGCATTTT
TRBJ1-5	TRBD1	TRBV10-3	.	CAISGQGNQPQHF	TGTGCCATCAGTGGACAGGGGAATCAGCCCCAGCATTTT
TRBJ2-6	.	TRBV29-1	few	CSVTGSGANVLTF	TGCAGCGTTACAGGGTCTGGGGCCAACGTCCTGACTTTC
TRBJ2-5	TRBD2	TRBV19	.	CASSIDRVAASGRGKTQYF	TGTGCCAGTAGTATAGATCGAGTGGCGGCTAGCGGGCGAGGGAAGACCCAGTACTTC
TRBJ1-1	.	TRBV10-3	.	CAISEPYRFTEAFF	TGTGCCATCAGTGAGCCTTACAGGTTTACTGAAGCTTTCTTT
TRBJ1-1	.	TRBV6-1	.	CASTDRVYTEAFF	TGTGCCAGCACCGACCGGGTCTACACTGAAGCTTTCTTT
TRBJ1-2	TRBD1	TRBV7-2	.	CASAGGGRQGTYGYTF	TGTGCCAGCGCGGGGGGTGGGCGACAGGGAACCTATGGCTACACCTTC
TRBJ2-1	TRBD2	TRBV25-1	.	CASSESGWPSLGGEEQFF	TGTGCCAGCAGTGAATCTGGATGGCCGAGTCTGGGGGGGGAAGAGCAGTTCTTC
TRBJ2-7	.	TRBV6-5	.	CASSYWAGPYEQYF	TGTGCCAGCAGTTATTGGGCAGGGCCGTACGAGCAGTACTTC
TRBJ2-5	TRBD1	TRBV30	.	CAWSDSDRRRFLYF	TGTGCCTGGAGTGACTCGGACAGGAGGAGGTTCCTTTACTTC
TRBJ2-7	TRBD1	TRBV7-9	few	CASSLVRTGGPYEQYF	TGTGCCAGCAGCTTAGTCCGGACAGGGGGGCCGTACGAGCAGTACTTC
TRBJ1-1	.	TRBV30	.	CACSTGTAREAFF	TGTGCCTGTTCCACCGGGACCGCCCGGGAGGCTTTCTTT
TRBJ2-3	TRBD2	TRBV6-5	.	CASSLTSGSTDTQYF	TGTGCCAGCAGTTTGACTAGCGGGAGCACAGATACGCAGTATTTT
TRBJ2-7	.	TRBV2	.	CASREGYEQYF	TGTGCCAGCCGAGAGGGCTACGAGCAGTACTTC
TRBJ2-7	.	TRBV5-4	.	CASSLGAGTDRGTWGF	TGTGCCAGCAGCTTGGGGGCCGGGACGGACAGAGGGACGTGGGGCTTC
TRBJ1-2	TRBD1	TRBV5-4	.	CASSPWDRRNYGYTF	TGTGCCAGCAGCCCATGGGACAGAAGGAACTATGGCTACACCTTC
TRBJ2-1	TRBD2	TRBV5-4	.	CASSPGTSAYNEQFF	TGTGCCAGCAGTCCCGGGACTAGCGCCTACAATGAGCAGTTCTTC
TRBJ2-1	.	TRBV7-3	few	CASSHPGAAGDEQFF	TGTGCCAGCAGCCACCCAGGTGCGGCCGGGGATGAGCAGTTCTTC
TRBJ1-5	.	TRBV6-1	.	CASRDPGSGQPQHF	TGTGCCAGCCGCGATCCAGGGTCTGGACAGCCCCAGCATTTT
TRBJ1-1	.	TRBV5-1	.	CASSLARGSYMNTEAFF	TGCGCCAGCAGCTTGGCCAGGGGTAGCTACATGAACACTGAAGCTTTCTTT
TRBJ1-5	.	TRBV9	few	CASSVGLAADPQHF	TGTGCCAGCAGCGTAGGACTAGCGGCAGATCCCCAGCATTTT